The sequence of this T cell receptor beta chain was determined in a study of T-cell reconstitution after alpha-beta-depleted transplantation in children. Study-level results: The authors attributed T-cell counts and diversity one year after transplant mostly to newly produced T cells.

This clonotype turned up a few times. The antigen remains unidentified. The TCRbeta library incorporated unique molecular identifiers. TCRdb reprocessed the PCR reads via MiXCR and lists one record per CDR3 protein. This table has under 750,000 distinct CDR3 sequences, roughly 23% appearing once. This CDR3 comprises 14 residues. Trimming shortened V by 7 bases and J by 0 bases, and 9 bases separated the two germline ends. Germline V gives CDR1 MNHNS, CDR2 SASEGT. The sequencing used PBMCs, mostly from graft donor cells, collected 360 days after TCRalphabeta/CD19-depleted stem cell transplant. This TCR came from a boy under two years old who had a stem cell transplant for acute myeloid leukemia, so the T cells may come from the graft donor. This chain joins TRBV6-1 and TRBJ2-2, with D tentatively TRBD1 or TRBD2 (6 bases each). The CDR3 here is CASKGGSNTGELFF. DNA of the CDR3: TGTGCCAGCAAGGGGGGCTCGAACACCGGGGAGCTGTTTTTT.